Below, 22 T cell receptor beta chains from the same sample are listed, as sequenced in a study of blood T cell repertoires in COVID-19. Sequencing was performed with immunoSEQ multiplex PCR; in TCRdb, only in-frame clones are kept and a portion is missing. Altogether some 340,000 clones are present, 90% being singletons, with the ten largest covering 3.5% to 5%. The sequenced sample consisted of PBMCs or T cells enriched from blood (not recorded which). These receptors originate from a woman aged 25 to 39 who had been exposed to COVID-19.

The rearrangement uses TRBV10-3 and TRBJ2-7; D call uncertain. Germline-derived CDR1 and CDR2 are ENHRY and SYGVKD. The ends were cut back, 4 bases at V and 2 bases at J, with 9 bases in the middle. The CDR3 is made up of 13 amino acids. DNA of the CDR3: TGTGCCATCAGTGTCTACGGAGCCTACGAGCAGTACTTC. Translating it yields CAISVYGAYEQYF.

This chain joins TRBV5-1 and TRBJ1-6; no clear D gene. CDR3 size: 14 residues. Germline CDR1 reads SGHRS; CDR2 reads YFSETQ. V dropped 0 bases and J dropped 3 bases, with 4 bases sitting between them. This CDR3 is CASSLDNYNSPLHF. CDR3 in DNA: TGCGCCAGCAGCTTGGACAACTATAATTCACCCCTCCACTTT.

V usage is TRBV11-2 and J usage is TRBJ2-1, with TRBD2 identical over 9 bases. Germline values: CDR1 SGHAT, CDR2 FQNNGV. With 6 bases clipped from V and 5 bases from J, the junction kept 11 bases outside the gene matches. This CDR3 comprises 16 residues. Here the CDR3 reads CASSHIRLAGNNEQFF. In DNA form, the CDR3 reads TGTGCCAGCAGTCATATAAGGCTAGCGGGGAACAATGAGCAGTTCTTC.

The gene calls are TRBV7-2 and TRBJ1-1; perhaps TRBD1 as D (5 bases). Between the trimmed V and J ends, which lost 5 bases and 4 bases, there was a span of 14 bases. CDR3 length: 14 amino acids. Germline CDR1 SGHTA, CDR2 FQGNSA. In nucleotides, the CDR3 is TGTGCCAGCAGCCAAATAGGGGAAGGCACTGAAGCTTTCTTT. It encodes CASSQIGEGTEAFF.

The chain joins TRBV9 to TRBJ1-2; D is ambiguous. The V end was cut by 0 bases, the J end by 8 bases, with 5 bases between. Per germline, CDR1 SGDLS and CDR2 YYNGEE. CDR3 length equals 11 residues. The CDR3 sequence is CASSVGQGYTF. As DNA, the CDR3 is TGTGCCAGCAGCGTAGGACAAGGCTACACCTTC.

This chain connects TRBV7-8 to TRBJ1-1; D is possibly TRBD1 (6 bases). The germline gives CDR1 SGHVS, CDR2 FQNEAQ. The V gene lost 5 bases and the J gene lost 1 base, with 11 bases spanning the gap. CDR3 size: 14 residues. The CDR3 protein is CASSHGTSNTEAFF. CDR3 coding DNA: TGTGCCAGCAGCCACGGGACATCGAACACTGAAGCTTTCTTT. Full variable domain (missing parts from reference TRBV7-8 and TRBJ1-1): GAGVSQSPRYKVAKRGQDVALRCDPISGHVSLFWYQQALGQGPEFLTYFQNEAQLDKSGLPSDRFFAERPEGSVSTLKIQRTQQEDSAVYLCASSHGTSNTEAFFGQGTRLTVV.

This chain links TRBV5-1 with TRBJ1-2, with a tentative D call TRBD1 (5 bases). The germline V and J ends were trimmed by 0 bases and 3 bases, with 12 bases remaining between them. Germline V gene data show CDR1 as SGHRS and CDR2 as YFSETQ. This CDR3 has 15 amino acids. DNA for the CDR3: TGCGCCAGCAGCTTGGGGGGGACTTTTGACTATGGCTACACCTTC. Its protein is CASSLGGTFDYGYTF.

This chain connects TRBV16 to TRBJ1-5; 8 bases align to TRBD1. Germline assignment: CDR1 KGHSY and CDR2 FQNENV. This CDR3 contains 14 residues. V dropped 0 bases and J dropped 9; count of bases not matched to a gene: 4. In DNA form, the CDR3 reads TGTGCCAGCAGCCAATCTCAGGGGGCTGGGCCCCAGCATTTT. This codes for CASSQSQGAGPQHF. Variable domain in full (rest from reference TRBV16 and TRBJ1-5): GEEVAQTPKHLVRGEGQKAKLYCAPIKGHSYVFWYQQVLKNEFKFLISFQNENVFDETGMPKERFSAKCLPNSPCSLEIQATKLEDSAVYFCASSQSQGAGPQHFGDGTRLSIL.

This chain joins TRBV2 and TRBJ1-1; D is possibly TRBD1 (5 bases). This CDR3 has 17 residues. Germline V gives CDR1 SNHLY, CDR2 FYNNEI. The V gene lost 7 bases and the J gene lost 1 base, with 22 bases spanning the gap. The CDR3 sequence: CASTRALPGDGNTEAFF. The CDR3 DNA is TGTGCCAGCACCCGAGCCCTTCCGGGGGACGGGAACACTGAAGCTTTCTTT.

Here the CDR3 DNA reads TGTGCCAGCAGCCACTTCGTATTCTATGGCTACACCTTC. Its translation: CASSHFVFYGYTF. The chain recombines TRBV2 with TRBJ1-2; D not resolved. Germline V gene lookup returns CDR1 SNHLY and CDR2 FYNNEI. Trimming took off 6 bases at V and 4 bases at J, with 12 bases between the two ends. The CDR3 totals 13 residues.

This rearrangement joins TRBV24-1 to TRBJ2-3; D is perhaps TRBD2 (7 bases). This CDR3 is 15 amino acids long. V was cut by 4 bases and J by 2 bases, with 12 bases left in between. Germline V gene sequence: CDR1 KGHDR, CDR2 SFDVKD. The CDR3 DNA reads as TGTGCCACCAGTGAAGGGGGGGCATACACAGATACGCAGTATTTT. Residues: CATSEGGAYTDTQYF.

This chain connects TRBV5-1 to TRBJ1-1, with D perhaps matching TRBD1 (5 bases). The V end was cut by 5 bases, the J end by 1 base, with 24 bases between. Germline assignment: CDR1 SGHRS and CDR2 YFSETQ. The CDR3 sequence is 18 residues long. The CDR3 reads CASRPSGLGRGRNTEAFF. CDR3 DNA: TGCGCCAGCAGACCAAGCGGGCTAGGTCGGGGACGGAACACTGAAGCTTTCTTT.

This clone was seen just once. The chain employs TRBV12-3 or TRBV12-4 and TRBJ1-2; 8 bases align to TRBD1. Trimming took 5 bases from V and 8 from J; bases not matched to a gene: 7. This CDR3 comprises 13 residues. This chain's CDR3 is CASSHRGYGGYTF. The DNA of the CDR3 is TGTGCCAGCAGTCACAGGGGGTACGGCGGCTACACCTTC.

CDR3: CASSFLGGGPDTQYF. The DNA of the CDR3 is TGTGCCAGCAGCTTTTTAGGGGGGGGGCCGGATACGCAGTATTTT. This rearrangement joins TRBV7-2 to TRBJ2-3; maybe TRBD2 (7 bases). Germline CDR1 is SGHTA and CDR2 is FQGNSA. The CDR3 spans 15 residues. Trimming cost V 3 bases and J 6 bases, with 16 bases left between them.

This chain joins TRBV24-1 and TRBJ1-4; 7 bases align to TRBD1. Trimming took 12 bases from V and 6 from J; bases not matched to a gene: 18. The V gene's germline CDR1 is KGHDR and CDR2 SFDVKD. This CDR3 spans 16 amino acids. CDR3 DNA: TGTGCCCCATTCAGGGCTCCACAGGGGATGTATGAAAAACTGTTTTTT. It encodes CAPFRAPQGMYEKLFF.

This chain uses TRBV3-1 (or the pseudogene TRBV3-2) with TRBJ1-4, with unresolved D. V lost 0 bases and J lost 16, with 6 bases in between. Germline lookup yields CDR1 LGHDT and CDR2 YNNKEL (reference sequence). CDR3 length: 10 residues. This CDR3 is CASSQDSGFF. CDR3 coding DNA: TGTGCCAGCAGCCAAGATTCCGGGTTTTTT.

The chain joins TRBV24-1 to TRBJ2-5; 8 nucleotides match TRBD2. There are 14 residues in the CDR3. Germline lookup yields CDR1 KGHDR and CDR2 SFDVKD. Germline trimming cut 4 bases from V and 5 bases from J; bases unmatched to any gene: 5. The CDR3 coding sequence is TGTGCCACCAGTGACTGGACTAGCAGGGAGACCCAGTACTTC. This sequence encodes CATSDWTSRETQYF.

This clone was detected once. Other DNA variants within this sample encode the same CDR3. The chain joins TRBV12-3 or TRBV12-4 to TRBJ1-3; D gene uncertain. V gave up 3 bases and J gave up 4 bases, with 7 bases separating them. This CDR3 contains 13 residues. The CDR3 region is CASSFLSGNTIYF. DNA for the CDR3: TGTGCCAGCAGTTTCTTGAGCGGAAACACCATATATTTT.

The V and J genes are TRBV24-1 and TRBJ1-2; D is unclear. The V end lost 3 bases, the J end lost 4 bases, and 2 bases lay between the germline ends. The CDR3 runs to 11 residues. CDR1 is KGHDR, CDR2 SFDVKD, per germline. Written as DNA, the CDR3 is TGTGCCACCAGTGATCTCTATGGCTACACCTTC. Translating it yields CATSDLYGYTF.

CDR3 region: CASSLRNEQFF. The CDR3 bases are TGTGCCAGCAGTCTCCGGAATGAGCAGTTCTTC. J is TRBJ2-1 and V is TRBV12-3 or TRBV12-4; D remains ambiguous. V was trimmed by 5 bases and J by 7 bases, leaving 6 bases between them. The CDR3 is 11 amino acids.

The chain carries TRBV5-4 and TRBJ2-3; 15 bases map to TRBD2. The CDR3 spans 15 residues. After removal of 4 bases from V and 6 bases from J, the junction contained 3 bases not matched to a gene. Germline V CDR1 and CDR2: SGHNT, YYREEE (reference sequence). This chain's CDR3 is CASSIGTSGGDTQYF. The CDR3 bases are TGTGCCAGCAGCATCGGGACTAGCGGGGGGGATACGCAGTATTTT.

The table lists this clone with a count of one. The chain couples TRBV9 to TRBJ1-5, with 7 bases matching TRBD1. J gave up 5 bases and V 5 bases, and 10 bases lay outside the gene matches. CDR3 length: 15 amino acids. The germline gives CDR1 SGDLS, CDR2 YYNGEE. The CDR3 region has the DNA TGTGCCAGCAGTAGGTCAGGTGACAGGGATCAGCCCCAGCATTTT. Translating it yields CASSRSGDRDQPQHF.